Below, 28 T cell receptor beta chains from the same sample are listed, as sequenced in a study of blood T cells in healthy people across ages. The second PCR ran roughly 6 to 11 cycles with a sample-barcoded 5' primer and J-beta primers. TCRdb recomputed calls from the 5' RACE reads with MiXCR, one row per CDR3 protein. The repertoire holds 800,000 or so distinct CDR3 sequences, with 20% to 30% as singletons. These records were also assigned to another study, of T cells of mothers and their children.

The sample was blood. The source of these receptors is a boy between 5 and 17 years old in good health.

The rearrangement joins TRBV6-2 or TRBV6-3 to TRBJ2-7; D gene ambiguous. CDR1 is MNHEY, CDR2 SVGEGT, per germline. This CDR3 contains 13 residues. Trimming took 2 bases from V and 7 from J, leaving 12 bases between them. CDR3 DNA sequence: TGTGCCAGCAGTTACGTGACCGCTCAAGAGCAGTACTTC. It yields the protein CASSYVTAQEQYF.

This clonotype came up a few times. V usage is TRBV6-6 and J usage is TRBJ2-5; no definite D call. Germline V lookup: CDR1 MNHNY, CDR2 SVGAGI (reference sequence). This CDR3 spans 13 amino acids. V lost 7 bases, J lost 2 bases, and 11 bases lay in between. The CDR3 sequence is CASKATRQETQYF. The CDR3 DNA reads TGTGCCAGCAAGGCCACGAGACAAGAGACCCAGTACTTC.

The V call is TRBV20-1, the J call TRBJ1-4; 11 nucleotides line up with TRBD1. CDR1 DFQATT and CDR2 SNEGSKA come from the germline V gene (reference sequence). This CDR3 has 14 residues. Unmatched junction bases numbered 3, after V lost 3 bases and J lost 6 bases. The CDR3 here is CSASGTGGDEKLFF. The CDR3 coding sequence is TGCAGTGCTAGCGGGACAGGGGGTGATGAAAAACTGTTTTTT.

The chain links TRBV5-1 to TRBJ2-7, with 10 bases identical to TRBD2. Per germline, CDR1 SGHRS and CDR2 YFSETQ. This CDR3 is built from 15 residues. The junction had 9 bases not matched to a gene; V was cut back by 4 bases and J by 5 bases. CDR3 amino acids: CASSSSSGSPNEQYF. For the CDR3, the DNA is TGCGCCAGCAGCAGTTCTAGCGGGAGCCCCAACGAGCAGTACTTC. Based on the CDR3 plus reference TRBV5-1 and TRBJ2-7, the full variable domain is KAGVTQTPRYLIKTRGQQVTLSCSPISGHRSVSWYQQTPGQGLQFLFEYFSETQRNKGNFPGRFSGRQFSNSRSEMNVSTLELGDSALYLCASSSSSGSPNEQYFGPGTRLTVT.

The rearrangement links TRBV7-2 to TRBJ1-4; 7 bases match TRBD1. The CDR3 loop spans 15 amino acids. The trim removed 5 bases at V and 4 bases at J, leaving 7 bases unmatched. Germline CDR1 SGHTA, CDR2 FQGNSA. The CDR3 is CASSQRDSLNEKLFF. For the CDR3, the DNA is TGTGCCAGCAGCCAACGGGACAGCCTTAATGAAAAACTGTTTTTT.

This clonotype was observed a handful of times. The genes are TRBV28 and TRBJ1-5; D is unclear. This CDR3 has 15 amino acids. The germline V and J ends were trimmed by 6 bases and 3 bases, with 15 bases remaining between them. The germline V gene has CDR1 MDHEN and CDR2 SYDVKM. The CDR3 is CASSPNALFNQPQHF. For the CDR3, the DNA is TGTGCCAGCAGCCCTAACGCCCTATTCAATCAGCCCCAGCATTTT.

The sample holds a few counts of this clonotype. This rearrangement joins TRBV7-9 to TRBJ2-1; TRBD1 aligns across 12 bases. V gave up 1 base and J gave up 4 bases; unmatched junction bases: 2. The CDR3 has 16 residues. Germline V CDR1 and CDR2: SEHNR, FQNEAQ (reference sequence). The DNA for the CDR3 is TGTGCCAGCAGCTTAGGGGACAGGGGGCCTTACAATGAGCAGTTCTTC. Protein: CASSLGDRGPYNEQFF.

V gene TRBV12-3 or TRBV12-4 combines with J gene TRBJ2-7; the D gene is possibly TRBD1 (6 bases). The CDR3 runs 15 residues. The V gene lost 3 bases and the J gene lost 5 bases, with 17 bases spanning the gap. The CDR3 coding sequence is TGTGCCAGCAGTTTTCAGGCAGGGGTGAGTCACGAGCAGTACTTC. It yields the protein CASSFQAGVSHEQYF.

V and J are TRBV7-9 and TRBJ2-5; possibly TRBD1 for D (6 bases). The DNA end is more similar to TRBJ2-7, so the J call may be wrong. Germline values: CDR1 SEHNR, CDR2 FQNEAQ (reference sequence). This CDR3 comprises 16 residues. The CDR3 sequence: CASTLIVQGTFYEQYF. The CDR3 region has the DNA TGTGCCAGCACCCTGATAGTACAGGGAACCTTCTACGAGCAGTACTTC.

In its sample, this clonotype was seen a few times. One junction end does not reproduce the germline sequence, and a read error may be involved. The genes are TRBV20-1 and TRBJ2-3; a weak D match, TRBD2 (5 bases). CDR3 length equals 13 residues. In germline, CDR1 is DFQATT, CDR2 SNEGSKA (reference sequence). In nucleotides, the CDR3 is TGCAGCGCTAGCCGGGCTAGCACAGATACGCAGTATTTT. The encoded protein is CSASRASTDTQYF.

V is TRBV14 and J is TRBJ2-7; 7 nucleotides agree with TRBD2. The germline V gene encodes CDR1 SGHDN and CDR2 FVKESK. The CDR3 is 19 amino acids. Losses at the gene ends were 0 bases for V and 0 bases for J; bases not matched to a gene: 14. The CDR3 coding sequence is TGTGCCAGCAGCCAAGATGATTACGAGGGAGGGATATTCTCCTACGAGCAGTACTTC. Its translation is CASSQDDYEGGIFSYEQYF.

This clonotype came up a few times. This CDR3 is CASSPWQGDRYGYTF. CDR3 DNA: TGTGCCAGCAGTCCTTGGCAGGGCGACCGCTATGGCTACACCTTC. The V gene is TRBV6-5, the J gene TRBJ1-2; weak D call: TRBD1 (5 bases). Looked up from germline, CDR1 is MNHEY and CDR2 is SVGAGI. V lost 5 bases and J lost 4, with 17 bases in between. CDR3 length: 15 residues.

The gene calls are TRBV7-2 and TRBJ2-5, with unresolved D. The CDR3 has 17 residues. V gave up 2 bases and J gave up 4 bases, with 20 bases separating them. Germline loops: CDR1 SGHTA, CDR2 FQGNSA. CDR3 region: CASSLFPSGRQLETQYF. CDR3 in DNA: TGTGCCAGCAGCTTATTCCCTTCCGGGCGGCAATTAGAGACCCAGTACTTC.

The J gene is TRBJ2-1, the V gene TRBV6-2 or TRBV6-3; 8 nucleotides agree with TRBD2. The CDR3 loop spans 14 amino acids. Losses at the gene ends were 7 bases for V and 4 bases for J; bases not matched to a gene: 6. CDR1 and CDR2 from the germline V gene are MNHEY and SVGEGT. The CDR3 DNA reads as TGTGCCAGCACAGTCGCGGGAGGATACAATGAGCAGTTCTTC. This sequence encodes CASTVAGGYNEQFF.

The rearrangement joins TRBV6-6 to TRBJ2-1; 9 bases align to TRBD1. The V and J ends lost 2 bases and 5 bases, in that order; junction bases with no gene match: 10. This CDR3 spans 17 amino acids. Germline V gene lookup returns CDR1 MNHNY and CDR2 SVGAGI (reference sequence). This CDR3 reads CASSYALGQGVDNEQFF. The CDR3 DNA is TGTGCCAGCAGTTACGCCCTGGGACAGGGAGTGGACAATGAGCAGTTCTTC.

The CDR3 DNA sequence: TGCAGTGCTATTTCGGGACTATCATTCTACGAGCAGTACTTC. It yields the protein CSAISGLSFYEQYF. The chain couples TRBV20-1 to TRBJ2-5, with TRBD2 matching 7 bases. The J call may be faulty, since TRBJ2-7 better matches the DNA end. The CDR3 has 14 residues. Per the germline V gene, CDR1 is DFQATT and CDR2 is SNEGSKA (reference sequence).

This clonotype occurred a few times. This chain links TRBV12-3 or TRBV12-4 with TRBJ1-1; D is uncertain. The V end was cut by 0 bases, the J end by 7 bases, with 6 bases between. CDR3 length equals 12 residues. CDR3 residues: CASSLAHNEAFF. The CDR3 DNA reads as TGTGCCAGCAGTTTAGCCCATAATGAAGCTTTCTTT.

This clonotype was counted only a few times. A read error may produce the germline difference seen at one junction end. This chain joins TRBV14 and TRBJ2-1; possibly TRBD1 for D (6 bases). There are 12 residues in the CDR3. Germline V gives CDR1 SGHDN, CDR2 FVKESK. CDR3: CASSQIGTTLYF. The DNA for the CDR3 is TGTGCCAGCAGCCAGATCGGGACAACGCTGTACTTC.

This clonotype showed up just a few times. Sequence at one end of the junction differs from germline and may be a read error. The chain combines TRBV28 with TRBJ2-6, with 11 bases lining up with TRBD2. The germline gives CDR1 MDHEN, CDR2 SYDVKM. The CDR3 is made up of 17 amino acids. CDR3 in DNA: TGTGCCAGCAGTTCCGGACTAGCGGGCTCTGGGGCCAGCGTCCTGACTTTC. Residues: CASSSGLAGSGASVLTF.

The V gene is TRBV27, the J gene TRBJ2-5, with 11 bases lining up with TRBD1. TRBJ2-7 explains the end of the DNA better; the J call may be wrong. The germline gives CDR1 MNHEY, CDR2 SMNVEV (reference sequence). CDR3 length: 15 amino acids. This CDR3 reads CASSLYRDRGYEQYF. In nucleotides, the CDR3 is TGTGCCAGCAGTTTATATAGGGACAGGGGGTACGAGCAGTACTTC.

The V gene is TRBV7-9, the J gene TRBJ2-3; D possibly uses TRBD1 or TRBD2 (5 bases each). In germline, CDR1 is SEHNR, CDR2 FQNEAQ (reference sequence). There are 17 residues in the CDR3. V was pared by 5 bases and J by 0 bases, with 18 bases between. This chain's CDR3 is CASSPPPLGDSTDTQYF. In DNA, the CDR3 is TGTGCCAGCAGCCCACCGCCTCTGGGGGATAGCACAGATACGCAGTATTTT.

The rearrangement uses TRBV7-2 and TRBJ1-5; D perhaps matches TRBD1 (5 bases). Deletions cut 4 bases from V and 6 bases from J, with 13 bases between. The germline V gene encodes CDR1 SGHTA and CDR2 FQGNSA. This CDR3 is 14 amino acids long. The CDR3 bases are TGTGCCAGCAGCTGGGGGGGGAGCGGTCAGCCCCAGCATTTT. Translating gives CASSWGGSGQPQHF. Drawing the rest from reference TRBV7-2 and TRBJ1-5, the complete variable domain is GAGVSQSPSNKVTEKGKDVELRCDPISGHTALYWYRQSLGQGLEFLIYFQGNSAPDKSGLPSDRFSAERTGGSVSTLTIQRTQQEDSAVYLCASSWGGSGQPQHFGDGTRLSIL.

The rearrangement links TRBV21-1 to TRBJ2-1. TRBV21-1 corresponds to a pseudogene. This CDR3 is 11 amino acids long. The CDR3 protein is CASSNGSEQFF. CDR3 coding DNA: TGTGCCAGCAGCAATGGCTCTGAGCAGTTCTTC.

V usage is TRBV6-5 and J usage is TRBJ1-4, with D possibly being TRBD1 (6 bases). The CDR3 consists of 16 residues. Trimming stripped 4 bases from V and 8 bases from J, with 20 bases between. Germline V lookup: CDR1 MNHEY, CDR2 SVGAGI. The CDR3 here is CASSSTSAGAGEKLFF. The CDR3 nucleotides read TGTGCCAGCAGTTCCACTTCCGCGGGGGCTGGGGAAAAACTGTTTTTT.

This clonotype was seen a few times. The chain employs TRBV12-3 or TRBV12-4 and TRBJ1-2; TRBD1 aligns across 8 bases. After removal of 4 bases from V and 8 bases from J, the junction contained 6 bases not matched to a gene. This CDR3 comprises 13 residues. CDR3 amino acids: CASSSRDRQGYTF. CDR3 nucleotides: TGTGCCAGCAGTTCCCGGGACAGGCAGGGCTACACCTTC.

This clonotype was seen only a few times. The CDR3 loop is CASALSPGQGYGYTF. The CDR3 DNA reads as TGTGCTAGTGCACTCTCCCCGGGACAGGGCTATGGCTACACCTTC. The rearrangement uses TRBV12-5 and TRBJ1-2; 9 nucleotides align to TRBD1. Trimming removed 7 bases from V and 4 bases from J; junction bases left unmatched: 10. Germline assignment: CDR1 LGHNT and CDR2 FRNRAP. The CDR3 length is 15 residues.

This clonotype was picked up a small number of times. The gene calls are TRBV28 and TRBJ1-5; 10 bases agree with TRBD1. V lost 2 bases, J lost 5 bases, and 3 bases stayed unmatched. CDR3 length: 15 amino acids. Germline V gives CDR1 MDHEN, CDR2 SYDVKM. The CDR3 sequence is CASSLGDRGDQPQHF. CDR3 in DNA: TGTGCCAGCAGTTTAGGGGACAGGGGAGATCAGCCCCAGCATTTT.

The V call is TRBV7-3, the J call TRBJ1-1, with no clear D. Trimming removed 0 bases at V and 10 bases at J, with 15 bases between. This CDR3 is 14 amino acids long. Germline CDR1 is SGHTA and CDR2 is FQGTGA. The CDR3, as DNA: TGTGCCAGCAGCTTAACCGCCGACGGGCCTGGAGCTTTCTTT. The encoded protein is CASSLTADGPGAFF. Complete variable domain (other parts from reference TRBV7-3 and TRBJ1-1): GAGVSQTPSNKVTEKGKYVELRCDPISGHTALYWYRQSLGQGPEFLIYFQGTGAADDSGLPNDRFFAVRPEGSVSTLKIQRTERGDSAVYLCASSLTADGPGAFFGQGTRLTVV.